This T cell receptor (beta chain) was recovered during a study of CD8+CD57+ T cells in acquired aplastic anemia. Template material for TCR beta VDJ and CDR3 profiling consisted of genomic DNA. One entry per CDR3 protein, called by TCRdb with MiXCR from the reads. The sample includes 150,000 or so distinct CDR3 sequences, about 48% of them seen just once. This clonotype was seen ten or more times. V was clipped by 1 base and J by 6 bases; unmatched bases: 9. The CDR3 covers 15 residues. Germline-derived CDR1 and CDR2 are DFQATT and SNEGSKA (reference sequence). Patients chosen for sequencing had CD8+CD57+ cells that had expanded, as shown by flow cytometry.

The chain couples TRBV20-1 to TRBJ2-7; 10 bases align to TRBD1. The source material was sorted CD4+, CD8+, or CD8+CD57+ T cells (not recorded which) from PBMCs. The TCR originated in a human donor with aplastic anemia. In DNA, the CDR3 is TGCAGTGCTAGAGCCCGGGACAGGGGAGGAAGCGAGCAGTACTTC. Translated, it gives CSARARDRGGSEQYF.